This T cell receptor beta chain was sequenced in a study of response to subunit inactivated influenza vaccine. This clonotype has more than one count but fewer than ten. Its antigen remains unknown. TCRdb re-called the RT-PCR reads through MiXCR, storing one row per CDR3 protein. The table has about 530,000 distinct CDR3 sequences, 10% to 15% seen once. Study-wide findings and caveats: T cells newly recruited by each seasonal influenza vaccination are few, the authors suggested.

This CDR3 is 12 amino acids long. CDR1 is SGHRS, CDR2 YFSETQ, per germline. V gave up 3 bases and J gave up 4 bases, with 7 bases separating them. The sample consisted of PBMCs from blood, taken about 40 days after vaccination. This TCR derives from a man between 45 and 60 years old who received an inactivated influenza vaccine. The V and J genes are TRBV5-1 and TRBJ2-5, with D unclear. CDR3 region: CASSWMTETQYF. In DNA form, the CDR3 reads TGCGCCAGCAGCTGGATGACAGAGACCCAGTACTTC.